This entry features one T cell receptor beta chain sequence. Its target is not known. This sample stems from a study of cytomegalovirus exposure and HLA in healthy donors. General observations from the study: Investigators reported 150 to 200 TCR beta chains as tied to cytomegalovirus. Presence/absence results assume similar sequencing depth per donor, which may not hold.

This PCR relied on a set of 60 Vbeta primers and 13 Jbeta primers. Assay used: immunoSEQ multiplex PCR; TCRdb lists only in-frame clones, some missing. The table includes tens of thousands of clones, 82% detected once. This CDR3 has 19 residues. V shed 0 bases and J shed 5 bases, with 23 bases lying between them. Germline values: CDR1 LNHNV, CDR2 YYDKDF (reference sequence). The rearrangement uses TRBV15 and TRBJ2-1; perhaps TRBD2 as D (7 bases). What was sequenced was PBMCs. The TCR originated in a man under 40 in good health and CMV-seropositive. CDR3 sequence (DNA): TGTGCCACCAGCAGAGAGGGGGGGCTCCCGTGGGGGGAGAACAATGAGCAGTTCTTC. Residues: CATSREGGLPWGENNEQFF.